These 3 T cell receptor beta chains were all obtained from the same sample, sequenced in a study of CD8 T cells in ankylosing spondylitis. These receptors lack a known antigen. Study-level points and caveats: A TCR beta motif made of 7 to 9 highly homologous variants seemed typical of ankylosing spondylitis blood.

Using its own MiXCR run on the 5' RACE reads, TCRdb lists one record per CDR3 protein. The sample carries about 220,000 distinct CDR3 sequences, about a sixth recorded once. Sequencing was performed on blood, either unsorted or a sorted T cell fraction (not recorded which). Receptors were obtained from a male donor with ankylosing spondylitis.

The CDR3 DNA is TGTGCCAGCAGCTTAGTTCGCCGACAGACCAACACCGGGGAGCTGTTTTTT. It encodes CASSLVRRQTNTGELFF. The chain uses TRBV7-8 and TRBJ2-2; D is perhaps TRBD1 (5 bases). This CDR3 spans 17 amino acids. Trimming took 1 base from V and 2 from J, leaving 14 bases between them. Germline lookup yields CDR1 SGHVS and CDR2 FQNEAQ. The full variable domain, its missing parts supplied by reference TRBV7-8 and TRBJ2-2, is GAGVSQSPRYKVAKRGQDVALRCDPISGHVSLFWYQQALGQGPEFLTYFQNEAQLDKSGLPSDRFFAERPEGSVSTLKIQRTQQEDSAVYLCASSLVRRQTNTGELFFGEGSRLTVL.

This clonotype was detected a few times. This chain links TRBV21-1 with TRBJ2-4. TRBV21-1 is annotated as a pseudogene. The CDR3 totals 14 residues. The chain's CDR3 is CASSKVMELDIQYF. DNA for the CDR3: TGTGCCAGCAGCAAAGTAATGGAATTAGACATTCAGTACTTC.

The rearrangement uses TRBV4-3 and TRBJ2-1; D is unresolved. Germline-derived CDR1 and CDR2 are LGHNA and YSLEER. This CDR3 contains 18 residues. V was shortened by 2 bases and J by 7 bases, with 24 bases between the two germline ends. Here the CDR3 reads CASSQRRNLDGKGNEQFF. CDR3 DNA: TGCGCCAGCAGCCAACGTCGAAATCTAGATGGGAAAGGTAATGAGCAGTTCTTC.